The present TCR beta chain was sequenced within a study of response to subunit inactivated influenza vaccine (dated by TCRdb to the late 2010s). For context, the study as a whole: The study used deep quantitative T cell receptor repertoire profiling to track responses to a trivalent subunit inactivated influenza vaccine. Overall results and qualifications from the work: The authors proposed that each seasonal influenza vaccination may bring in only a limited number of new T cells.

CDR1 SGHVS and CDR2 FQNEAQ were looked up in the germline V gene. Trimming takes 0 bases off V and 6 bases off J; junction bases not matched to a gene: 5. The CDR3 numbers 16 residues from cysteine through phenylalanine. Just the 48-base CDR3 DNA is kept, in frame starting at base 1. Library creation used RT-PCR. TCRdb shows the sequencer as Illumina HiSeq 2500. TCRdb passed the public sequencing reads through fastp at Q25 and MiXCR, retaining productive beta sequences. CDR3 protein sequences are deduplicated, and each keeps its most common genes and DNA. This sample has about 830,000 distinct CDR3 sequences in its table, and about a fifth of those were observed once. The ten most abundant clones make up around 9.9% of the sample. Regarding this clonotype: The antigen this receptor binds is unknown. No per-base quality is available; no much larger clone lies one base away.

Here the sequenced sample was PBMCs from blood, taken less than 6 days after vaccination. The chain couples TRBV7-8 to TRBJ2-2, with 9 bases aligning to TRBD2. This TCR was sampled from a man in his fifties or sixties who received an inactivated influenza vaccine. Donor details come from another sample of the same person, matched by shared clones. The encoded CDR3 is CASSLALAGKAGELFF. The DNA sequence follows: TGTGCCAGCAGCTTAGCGCTAGCGGGAAAGGCCGGGGAGCTGTTTTTT.